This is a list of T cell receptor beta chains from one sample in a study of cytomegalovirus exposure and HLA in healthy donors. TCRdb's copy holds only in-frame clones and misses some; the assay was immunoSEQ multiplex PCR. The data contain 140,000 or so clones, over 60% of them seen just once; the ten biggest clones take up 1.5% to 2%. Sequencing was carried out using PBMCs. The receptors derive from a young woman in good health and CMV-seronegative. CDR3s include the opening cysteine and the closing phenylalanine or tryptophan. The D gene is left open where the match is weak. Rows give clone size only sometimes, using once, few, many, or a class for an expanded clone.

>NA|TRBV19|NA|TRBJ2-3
CASSKGVDTQYF
TGTGCCAGTAGCAAGGGGGTAGATACGCAGTATTTT
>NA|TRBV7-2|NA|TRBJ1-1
CASSLGQGRTEAFF
TGTGCCAGCAGCTTAGGGCAGGGGAGAACTGAAGCTTTCTTT
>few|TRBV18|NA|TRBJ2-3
CASSPPSSADTQYF
TGTGCCAGCTCACCCCCTAGCTCAGCAGATACGCAGTATTTT
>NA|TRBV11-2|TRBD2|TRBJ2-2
CASSRGLAEISANTGELFF
TGTGCCAGCAGCCGAGGACTAGCGGAAATTTCCGCGAACACCGGGGAGCTGTTTTTT
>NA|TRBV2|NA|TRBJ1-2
CASLTGTVDYGYTF
TGTGCCAGCTTAACAGGAACAGTTGACTATGGCTACACCTTC
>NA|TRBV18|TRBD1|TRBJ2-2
CASSTGLAGGHGELFF
TGTGCCAGCTCAACGGGACTCGCAGGGGGCCACGGGGAGCTGTTTTTT
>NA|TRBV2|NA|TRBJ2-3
CASSGNGGSTDTQYF
TGTGCCAGCAGTGGAAACGGGGGAAGCACAGATACGCAGTATTTT
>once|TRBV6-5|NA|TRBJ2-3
CASSPKGLSTDTQYF
TGTGCCAGCAGCCCAAAGGGACTCAGCACAGATACGCAGTATTTT
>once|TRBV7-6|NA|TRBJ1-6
CASSPAGLSSPLHF
TGTGCCAGCAGTCCAGCCGGGTTAAGCTCACCCCTCCACTTT
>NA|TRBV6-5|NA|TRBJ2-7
CASSQTGYEQYF
TGTGCCAGCAGTCAAACAGGTTACGAGCAGTACTTC
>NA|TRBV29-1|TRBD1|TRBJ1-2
CSARDRPNYGYTF
TGCAGCGCCCGGGACAGGCCTAACTATGGCTACACCTTC
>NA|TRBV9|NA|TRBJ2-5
CASSVAGNRDETQYF
TGTGCCAGCAGCGTAGCTGGAAACAGGGATGAGACCCAGTACTTC
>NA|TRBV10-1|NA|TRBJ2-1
CASSGGSAGGGFYNEQFF
TGCGCCAGCAGTGGCGGAAGTGCAGGAGGGGGCTTTTACAATGAGCAGTTCTTC
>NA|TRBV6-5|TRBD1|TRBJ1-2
CASTPGQGNYGYTF
TGTGCCAGCACCCCGGGACAGGGAAACTATGGCTACACCTTC
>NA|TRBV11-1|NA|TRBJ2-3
CASSSGHSTDTQYF
TGTGCCAGCAGCTCTGGACATAGCACAGATACGCAGTATTTT
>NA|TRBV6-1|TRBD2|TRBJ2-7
CASSEGTGGTYEQYF
TGTGCCAGCAGTGAAGGTACGGGAGGAACCTACGAGCAGTACTTC
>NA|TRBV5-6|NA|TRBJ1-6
CASSPVRGSSYNSPLHF
TGTGCCAGCAGCCCAGTAAGAGGTAGCTCCTATAATTCACCCCTCCACTTT
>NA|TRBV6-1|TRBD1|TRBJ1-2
CASSALDRGNGYTF
TGTGCCAGCAGTGCTTTAGACAGGGGGAATGGCTACACCTTC
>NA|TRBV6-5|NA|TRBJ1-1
CASSYGGGRAFF
TGTGCCAGCAGTTACGGGGGGGGAAGAGCTTTCTTT
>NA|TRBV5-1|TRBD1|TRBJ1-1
CASSARQGNTEAFF
TGCGCCAGCAGCGCTAGACAGGGGAACACTGAAGCTTTCTTT
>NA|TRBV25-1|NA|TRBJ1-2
CASSEQIQGSKDGYTF
TGTGCCAGCAGTGAGCAAATACAGGGTTCAAAGGATGGCTACACCTTC
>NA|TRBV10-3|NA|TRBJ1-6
CAIRPLPDSPLHF
TGTGCCATCAGGCCCCTCCCGGATTCACCCCTCCACTTT
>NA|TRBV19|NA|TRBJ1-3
CAVKQGSGNTIYF
TGTGCCGTCAAACAGGGATCTGGAAACACCATATATTTT
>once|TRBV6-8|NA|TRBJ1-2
CASSYRVGDEDYGYTF
TGTGCCAGCAGTTACCGGGTCGGGGATGAAGACTATGGCTACACCTTC
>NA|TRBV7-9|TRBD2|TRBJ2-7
CASSLGLAGPYEQYF
TGTGCCAGCAGCTTAGGACTAGCGGGCCCCTACGAGCAGTACTTC
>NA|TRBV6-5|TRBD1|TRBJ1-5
CASSYGTGNQPQHF
TGTGCCAGCAGTTACGGGACAGGGAATCAGCCCCAGCATTTT
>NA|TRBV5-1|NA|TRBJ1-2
CASSWDPRVGGAVGYTF
TGCGCCAGCAGCTGGGACCCCCGGGTTGGGGGGGCTGTTGGCTACACCTTC
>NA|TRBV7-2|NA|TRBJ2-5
CASSYGQLQETQYF
TGTGCCAGCAGCTACGGACAGTTACAAGAGACCCAGTACTTC
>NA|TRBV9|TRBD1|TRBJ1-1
CASSAGQGRNTEAFF
TGTGCCAGCAGCGCGGGACAGGGTAGGAACACTGAAGCTTTCTTT
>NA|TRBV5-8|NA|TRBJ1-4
CASARGEKLFF
TGTGCCAGCGCCCGGGGTGAAAAACTGTTTTTT
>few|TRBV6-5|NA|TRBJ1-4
CASSYSGEDEKLFF
TGTGCCAGCAGTTACTCTGGGGAGGATGAAAAACTGTTTTTT
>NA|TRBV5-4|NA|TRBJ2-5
CASSWGAGRGQETQYF
TGTGCCAGCAGCTGGGGGGCAGGGCGGGGGCAAGAGACCCAGTACTTC
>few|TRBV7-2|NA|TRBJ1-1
CASTLARTVNTEAFF
TGTGCCAGCACCCTAGCCCGGACAGTGAACACTGAAGCTTTCTTT
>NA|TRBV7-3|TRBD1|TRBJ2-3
CASSLLGTGASTDTQYF
TGTGCCAGCAGCTTACTAGGGACAGGGGCTAGCACAGATACGCAGTATTTT
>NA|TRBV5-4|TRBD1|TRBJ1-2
CASSPKPGQGVPNYGYTF
TGTGCCAGCAGCCCGAAACCGGGACAGGGAGTACCTAACTATGGCTACACCTTC
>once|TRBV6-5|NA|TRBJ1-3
CASSYSRGNTIYF
TGTGCCAGCAGTTACTCGAGGGGGAACACCATATATTTT
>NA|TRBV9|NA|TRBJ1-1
CASSVGGRDTEAFF
TGTGCCAGCAGCGTAGGGGGGAGGGACACTGAAGCTTTCTTT
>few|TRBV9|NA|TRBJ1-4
CASSPTDLGGHEKLFF
TGTGCCAGCAGCCCGACGGACCTGGGAGGGCATGAAAAACTGTTTTTT
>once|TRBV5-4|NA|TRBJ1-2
CASSLGGGLSANYGYTF
TGTGCCAGCAGCTTGGGAGGAGGGTTATCCGCTAACTATGGCTACACCTTC
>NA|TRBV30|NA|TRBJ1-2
CAWRGLVGYTF
TGTGCCTGGAGGGGGCTAGTTGGCTACACCTTC
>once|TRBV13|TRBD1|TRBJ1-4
CASSLWTGGGEKLFF
TGTGCCAGCAGCTTATGGACAGGGGGTGGGGAAAAACTGTTTTTT
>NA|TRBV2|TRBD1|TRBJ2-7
CASSEAQGTGSYEQYF
TGTGCCAGCAGTGAAGCGCAAGGGACAGGTTCCTACGAGCAGTACTTC
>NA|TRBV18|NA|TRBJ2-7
CASSPDRGSYEQYF
TGTGCCAGCTCACCTGATCGAGGATCCTACGAGCAGTACTTC
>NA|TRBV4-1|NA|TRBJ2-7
CASSQGPGYEQYF
TGCGCCAGCAGCCAAGGTCCCGGGTACGAGCAGTACTTC
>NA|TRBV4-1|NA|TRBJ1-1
CASSQVLGARTPEAFF
TGCGCCAGCAGCCAAGTACTGGGGGCAAGGACTCCTGAAGCTTTCTTT